These 24 T cell receptor beta chains originate from one sample sequenced in a study of CD8+ T cells in alopecia areata. Both peripheral blood and punch biopsies of lesional scalp skin were obtained from patients who had alopecia areata. The sequencing template was cDNA reverse transcribed from extracted RNA. Clones were sequenced by immunoSEQ multiplex PCR, and TCRdb holds only the in-frame ones, with some missing. This table holds some 13,000 clones, more than 50% found once. Sequencing was done on a sample of skin. The origin of the receptors is a human donor with alopecia areata.

The sample holds a few counts of this clone. V gene TRBV7-2 combines with J gene TRBJ2-1; 8 nucleotides agree with TRBD2. The CDR3 covers 15 residues. Trimming removed 1 base from V and 9 bases from J; junction bases left unmatched: 8. CDR1 and CDR2 (germline): SGHTA, FQGNSA. The CDR3 DNA reads TGTGCCAGCAGCTTAGTTCCGGGAGGGGTGGGTGAGCAGTTCTTC. This gives the protein CASSLVPGGVGEQFF.

This rearrangement joins TRBV19 to TRBJ1-1, with 7 bases identical to TRBD1. The J segment lost 1 base and the V segment lost 5 bases, leaving 10 bases of the junction unmatched. The CDR3 is 16 residues long. Germline values: CDR1 LNHDA, CDR2 SQIVND (reference sequence). The CDR3 sequence is CASSRTGVNSNTEAFF. CDR3 in DNA: TGTGCCAGTAGTCGGACAGGTGTGAATTCGAACACTGAAGCTTTCTTT.

This clone appeared a few times. The J gene is TRBJ2-1, the V gene TRBV2; a possible D gene is TRBD2 (6 bases). V was pared by 5 bases and J by 8 bases, with 13 bases between. The CDR3 runs 13 residues. Germline V gene lookup returns CDR1 SNHLY and CDR2 FYNNEI. For the CDR3, the DNA is TGTGCCAGCAGTCGGAGACTAGGCGATGAGCAGTTCTTC. The encoded protein is CASSRRLGDEQFF.

The chain employs TRBV7-8 and TRBJ2-7, with D tentatively TRBD1 (6 bases). Germline CDR1 is SGHVS and CDR2 is FQNEAQ. The CDR3 contains 17 residues. The ends were cut back, 4 bases at V and 3 bases at J, with 22 bases in the middle. CDR3 region: CASSSGTTGDIGYEQYF. The CDR3 DNA follows: TGTGCCAGCAGCTCAGGAACGACAGGCGATATCGGCTACGAGCAGTACTTC. Full variable domain (missing parts from reference TRBV7-8 and TRBJ2-7): GAGVSQSPRYKVAKRGQDVALRCDPISGHVSLFWYQQALGQGPEFLTYFQNEAQLDKSGLPSDRFFAERPEGSVSTLKIQRTQQEDSAVYLCASSSGTTGDIGYEQYFGPGTRLTVT.

The V and J genes are TRBV4-3 and TRBJ2-3; D is undetermined. Looked up from germline, CDR1 is LGHNA and CDR2 is YSLEER. CDR3 length equals 14 residues. V lost 1 base and J 4 bases, leaving 9 bases between the germline ends. CDR3 sequence reads: CASSQGRAPDTQYF. The CDR3 region has the DNA TGCGCCAGCAGCCAAGGGAGAGCCCCAGATACGCAGTATTTT.

The genes are TRBV7-2 and TRBJ2-3; D is undetermined. Germline CDR1 reads SGHTA; CDR2 reads FQGNSA. V lost 5 bases, J lost 0 bases, and 12 bases lay in between. This CDR3 region has 15 residues. The CDR3, as DNA: TGTGCCAGCAGCCTCAGAGGCGGTAGCACAGATACGCAGTATTTT. Translating it yields CASSLRGGSTDTQYF.

The rearrangement uses TRBV2 and TRBJ1-4, with D possibly matching TRBD1 (5 bases). The V and J ends lost 8 bases and 2 bases respectively, with 15 bases between them. The CDR3 consists of 15 residues. CDR1 and CDR2 from the germline V gene are SNHLY and FYNNEI. Here the CDR3 reads CASGYNGGTNEKLFF. CDR3 sequence (DNA): TGTGCCAGCGGTTACAACGGGGGTACTAATGAAAAACTGTTTTTT.

The chain couples TRBV7-2 to TRBJ2-1; TRBD1 matches at 9 bases. The CDR3 contains 15 residues. CDR1 is SGHTA, CDR2 FQGNSA, per germline. V lost 5 bases and J lost 2; bases outside the gene matches: 4. The CDR3 nucleotides read TGTGCCAGCAGCCGGGGACAGGGACCCTACAATGAGCAGTTCTTC. Translated, it gives CASSRGQGPYNEQFF.

This chain uses TRBV18 with TRBJ2-7; a weak D match, TRBD1 (6 bases). Germline V lookup: CDR1 KGHSH, CDR2 LQKENI. The CDR3 has 18 residues. Trimming left V 3 bases short and J 0 bases short, with 21 bases between. CDR3 sequence reads: CASSPQILDRANSYEQYF. CDR3 nucleotide sequence: TGTGCCAGCTCACCGCAAATCTTGGACAGAGCAAACTCCTACGAGCAGTACTTC.

This clone was seen more than once but under ten times. The CDR3 DNA follows: TGTGCCAGCAGTTTTGAGCGGGAGGCCTACAATGAGCAGTTCTTC. Translation gives CASSFEREAYNEQFF. The chain is built from TRBV27 and TRBJ2-1, with TRBD2 identical over 9 bases. Germline V gene lookup returns CDR1 MNHEY and CDR2 SMNVEV (reference sequence). Trimming took 3 bases from V and 2 from J; bases not matched to a gene: 2. The CDR3 is 15 residues long.

In DNA form, the CDR3 reads TGTGCTAGTGGCCGAATCACCGGACTAGCGGGAGCCGGGGAGCTGTTTTTT. This codes for CASGRITGLAGAGELFF. The chain uses TRBV12-5 and TRBJ2-2, with 13 nucleotides matching TRBD2. CDR3 length: 17 residues. V gave up 6 bases and J gave up 6 bases; unmatched junction bases: 10. Germline lookup yields CDR1 LGHNT and CDR2 FRNRAP.

The chain joins TRBV10-3 to TRBJ1-1, with TRBD1 matching 7 bases. Germline CDR1 reads ENHRY; CDR2 reads SYGVKD. The J segment lost 0 bases and the V segment lost 4 bases, leaving 5 bases of the junction unmatched. CDR3 size: 15 residues. The CDR3 sequence is CAISGGGQLNTEAFF. CDR3 DNA sequence: TGTGCCATCAGTGGGGGGGGACAGCTGAACACTGAAGCTTTCTTT.

Only a few counts were recorded for this clone. The V gene is TRBV28, the J gene TRBJ2-5; 8 bases align to TRBD1. After removal of 4 bases from V and 1 base from J, the junction contained 5 bases not matched to a gene. CDR3 length equals 15 residues. The germline V gene encodes CDR1 MDHEN and CDR2 SYDVKM. Here the CDR3 reads CASSSDRGIQETQYF. CDR3 DNA sequence: TGTGCCAGCAGTTCCGACAGGGGAATCCAAGAGACCCAGTACTTC. Filled out from reference TRBV28 and TRBJ2-5, the complete variable domain reads DVKVTQSSRYLVKRTGEKVFLECVQDMDHENMFWYRQDPGLGLRLIYFSYDVKMKEKGDIPEGYSVSREKKERFSLILESASTNQTSMYLCASSSDRGIQETQYFGPGTRLLVL.

The CDR3 bases are TGTGCCAGCTCACCAAGAATGTCCCAAGATTCCGGCTACACCTTC. Protein product: CASSPRMSQDSGYTF. The chain employs TRBV18 and TRBJ1-2; D not certain. Germline V CDR1 and CDR2: KGHSH, LQKENI. V was pared by 2 bases and J by 8 bases, with 18 bases between. This CDR3 contains 15 residues.

V gene TRBV14 combines with J gene TRBJ1-2, with 7 positions matching TRBD1. The CDR3 contains 17 residues. Per germline, CDR1 SGHDN and CDR2 FVKESK. The V and J ends lost 4 bases and 1 base, in that order; junction bases with no gene match: 12. CDR3 coding DNA: TGTGCCAGCAGCCCGGGACAGCTGAAGTTCTTTAACTATGGCTACACCTTC. Residues: CASSPGQLKFFNYGYTF.

The chain recombines TRBV7-2 with TRBJ2-3, with unresolved D. V was trimmed by 5 bases and J by 0 bases, leaving 6 bases between them. Germline-derived CDR1 and CDR2 are SGHTA and FQGNSA. This CDR3 region has 13 residues. This chain's CDR3 is CASSVSSTDTQYF. The CDR3 DNA reads as TGTGCCAGCAGCGTCTCTAGCACAGATACGCAGTATTTT.

This chain uses TRBV27 with TRBJ2-1; 9 bases map to TRBD2. Trimming at V came to 0 bases and at J to 0 bases, leaving 18 bases not matched to a gene. The CDR3 loop spans 22 amino acids. CDR1 and CDR2 from the germline V gene are MNHEY and SMNVEV (reference sequence). The CDR3 spells CASSLSARIWTSARSSYNEQFF. The DNA of the CDR3 is TGTGCCAGCAGTTTATCGGCCAGAATATGGACTAGCGCGAGGAGCTCCTACAATGAGCAGTTCTTC.

This clone was recorded a few times. The chain links TRBV18 to TRBJ2-1, with 12 bases lining up with TRBD2. CDR1 is KGHSH and CDR2 is LQKENI in the germline V gene. CDR3 size: 15 residues. Trimming cost V 3 bases and J 7 bases; bases outside gene matches: 4. The CDR3 DNA is TGTGCCAGCTCACCGCTAGCGGGAGGGTCGAATGAGCAGTTCTTC. Protein sequence: CASSPLAGGSNEQFF.

The chain carries TRBV28 and TRBJ2-1; D call uncertain. Germline loops: CDR1 MDHEN, CDR2 SYDVKM. V was shortened by 3 bases and J by 5 bases, with 8 bases between the two germline ends. The length of the CDR3 is 13 residues. The CDR3 DNA sequence: TGTGCCAGCAGTTTCTCAAGAGACAATGAGCAGTTCTTC. This gives the protein CASSFSRDNEQFF.

The chain is built from TRBV28 and TRBJ2-7, with D hard to call. V lost 6 bases, J lost 4 bases, and 7 bases lay in between. CDR1 is MDHEN, CDR2 SYDVKM, per germline. The CDR3 is 11 amino acids. CDR3 region: CASRELYEQYF. CDR3 DNA sequence: TGTGCCAGCAGGGAACTATACGAGCAGTACTTC.

This clone was picked up one time. The chain carries TRBV2 and TRBJ1-2; TRBD1 might be the D (6 bases). This CDR3 is built from 14 residues. CDR1 is SNHLY, CDR2 FYNNEI, per germline. V gave up 10 bases and J gave up 3 bases, with 18 bases separating them. CDR3 amino acids: CAITDRFLDYGYTF. CDR3 DNA sequence: TGTGCCATCACGGACAGATTCCTAGACTATGGCTACACCTTC.

This clone appeared a few times. V usage is TRBV29-1 and J usage is TRBJ2-5; D gene ambiguous. Trimming removed 4 bases at V and 2 bases at J, with 14 bases between. The V gene's germline CDR1 is SQVTM and CDR2 ANQGSEA. This CDR3 has 14 amino acids. The CDR3 nucleotides read TGCAGCGTTGTAGGAAAATCCGAACAAGAGACCCAGTACTTC. Its translation is CSVVGKSEQETQYF.

A word on this clone: The junction differs from germline at one of its ends, possibly a read error. This sequence joins TRBV10-3 and TRBJ1-1, with D perhaps TRBD1 (6 bases). This CDR3 is built from 14 residues. Germline CDR1 is ENHRY and CDR2 is SYGVKD. In nucleotides, the CDR3 is TGTGCCATCGGTGAAAATGGACAGTACACTGAAGCTTTCTTT. Protein product: CAIGENGQYTEAFF.

The chain couples TRBV27 to TRBJ2-1; D perhaps matches TRBD1 (5 bases). V was clipped by 4 bases and J by 1 base, with 11 bases between them. CDR3 length: 15 residues. Germline CDR1 MNHEY, CDR2 SMNVEV (reference sequence). Here the CDR3 reads CASSSQGGSYNEQFF. CDR3 coding DNA: TGTGCCAGCAGTTCCCAGGGTGGTTCCTACAATGAGCAGTTCTTC.